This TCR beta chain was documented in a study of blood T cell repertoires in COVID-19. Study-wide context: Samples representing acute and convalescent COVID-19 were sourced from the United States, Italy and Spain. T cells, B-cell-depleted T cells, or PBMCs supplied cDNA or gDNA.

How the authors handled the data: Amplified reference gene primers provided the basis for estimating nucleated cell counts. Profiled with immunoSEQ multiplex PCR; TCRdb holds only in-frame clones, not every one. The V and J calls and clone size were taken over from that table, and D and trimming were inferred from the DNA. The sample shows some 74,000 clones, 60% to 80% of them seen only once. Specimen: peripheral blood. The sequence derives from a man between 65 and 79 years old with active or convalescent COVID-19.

CDR3: CASKTTGQFYEQYF. In DNA, the CDR3 is TGTGCCAGCAAAACGACGGGACAGTTCTACGAGCAGTACTTC. V is TRBV5-6 and J is TRBJ2-7, with 7 bases identical to TRBD1. CDR3 size: 14 residues. V was pared by 6 bases and J by 3 bases, with 9 bases of the junction left unmatched. CDR1 SGHDT and CDR2 YYEEEE come from the germline V gene. The full variable domain, completed using reference TRBV5-6 and TRBJ2-7, is DAGVTQSPTHLIKTRGQQVTLRCSPKSGHDTVSWYQQALGQGPQFIFQYYEEEERQRGNFPDRFSGHQFPNYSSELNVNALLLGDSALYLCASKTTGQFYEQYFGPGTRLTVT.